The sequence of this TCR beta chain was determined in a study of STAT3 mutations in large granular lymphocyte leukemia (dated by TCRdb to about 2019). Study-wide context: In roughly half of the longitudinally sequenced T-LGLL patients, canonical activating STAT3 mutations were detected. Each patient was sequenced at an average of approximately 4 time points, ranging from 2 to 8 samplings. Patients with T-cell large granular lymphocyte leukemia underwent serial deep sequencing of TCRbeta CDR3 and STAT3 to reconstruct clonal hierarchy and dynamics. Fewer than 20 representative T-LGLL cases were selected from an initial cohort of under 250 LGL patients for longitudinal TCRbeta and STAT3 sequencing. A couple of patients with natural killer LGL leukemia were also sequenced longitudinally as controls within the study. Over half of the T-LGLL patients were given one or more immunosuppressive therapy regimens, and around two fifths of the treated patients had a hematologic response. What the research found in general, with its limitations: The burden of the dominant TCR clone was higher than the STAT3 mutant burden in several patients, which suggests that the STAT3 mutation arose secondarily inside a clone that had already expanded. TCR clonotype switching after therapy was observed in about 35% of the 18 patients, and all newly emerging clones were found to be STAT3 wild type. Because no samples were available when a clone first appeared, clonal expansion was inferred from samplings taken at other points. Persisting codominant clonotypes in some patients meant a small but highly pathogenic clone may have been missed. Every T-LGLL patient showed at least one immunodominant TCRbeta clonotype, and about half showed multiple immunodominant subclonotypes. The linking of therapy response to changes in TCR clonal burden was complicated by variable intervals between samplings and differing treatment regimens.

CDR1 is given as MDHEN and CDR2 as SYDVKM, both from the germline V gene. V is trimmed back by 5 bases and J by 7 bases, and the junction contains 11 bases that no gene match accounts for. The CDR3 runs 15 amino acids, cysteine and phenylalanine included. Just CDR3 DNA is preserved here, 45 bases in frame from base 1. In regard to this clone: It lacks a known antigen. No quality values exist for individual bases; no much larger clone is one base distant.

DNA was extracted from blood mononuclear cells, with the same DNA used for both TCR and STAT3 sequencing. TCRbeta libraries were sequenced on an Illumina MiSeq, averaging roughly 41,000 productive templates per sample. Multiplex PCR amplification was used to generate TCRbeta CDR3 libraries with the immunoSEQ assay. The original methods were these. Repertoire diversity was computed as previously defined, with values near 0 indicating extremely monoclonal samples. The table comes from immuneACCESS by way of TCRdb, which keeps in-frame sequences with V and J called. Part of the clones is missing from these tables; in studies checked, under half for an unresolved V gene and the rest for unknown reasons. The V and J calls and clone size were taken over from that table, and D and trimming were inferred from the DNA. The sample table contains roughly 14,000 clones; only one count was recorded for nearly 95% of them. The ten most abundant clones make up under 9% of the sample.

Sample: peripheral blood mononuclear cells. The sequence was obtained from a woman between 45 and 60 years old with T-cell large granular lymphocyte leukemia. Some clones in this sample may be carry-over from other donors' samples. The age is the age at diagnosis. In this chain, TRBV28 is recombined with TRBJ1-5; 7 central nucleotides agree with TRBD1. Here is the DNA: TGTGCCAGCAGTACGAGGACAGGTCCCGGGCAGCCCCAGCATTTT. Translated, it gives CASSTRTGPGQPQHF.